These 6 T cell receptor beta chains were sequenced from one sample in a study of metastatic and nonmetastatic thyroid tumors. Prior to thyroid surgery, none of the patients had received any treatment. Using MiXCR, TCRdb reanalyzed the PCR reads. Of some 20,000 clones in the sample, more than 35% were seen once. The sequencing sample was made of tumor tissue. Receptor source: a female donor with papillary thyroid cancer or a benign thyroid nodule (not recorded which). Some clones in this sample may be carry-over from other donors' samples.

The rearrangement links TRBV28 to TRBJ1-6, with D uncertain. This CDR3 comprises 15 residues. The V gene lost 5 bases and the J gene lost 7 bases, with 15 bases spanning the gap. Germline V gene data show CDR1 as MDHEN and CDR2 as SYDVKM. CDR3 nucleotides: TGTGCCAGCAGTCCCGTGGAGGGAACCAATTCACCCCTCCACTTT. The encoded protein is CASSPVEGTNSPLHF.

The chain carries TRBV5-1 and TRBJ1-2; tentatively, D is TRBD1 (6 bases). This CDR3 contains 15 residues. V was shortened by 1 base and J by 6 bases, with 16 bases between the two germline ends. Germline CDR1 reads SGHRS; CDR2 reads YFSETQ. CDR3 sequence: CASSLRQQGNNGYTF. The DNA of the CDR3 is TGCGCCAGCAGCTTGAGGCAACAGGGCAATAATGGCTACACCTTC.

The chain combines TRBV12-3 or TRBV12-4 with TRBJ2-7; 8 nucleotides agree with TRBD2. V was clipped by 2 bases and J by 4 bases; unmatched bases: 4. The CDR3 length is 14 residues. Here the CDR3 reads CASSLLAGGYEQYF. Here the CDR3 DNA reads TGTGCCAGCAGTTTACTAGCGGGTGGATACGAGCAGTACTTC.

The chain joins TRBV18 to TRBJ1-2, with 8 bases that match TRBD1. From germline, CDR1 is KGHSH and CDR2 LQKENI. J gave up 2 bases and V 5 bases, and 7 bases lay outside the gene matches. There are 15 residues in the CDR3. CDR3 protein: CASSNSRDRNYGYTF. CDR3 DNA sequence: TGTGCCAGCTCAAATTCCCGGGACAGGAACTATGGCTACACCTTC. Looking up the rest from reference TRBV18 and TRBJ1-2 gives the full variable domain: NAGVMQNPRHLVRRRGQEARLRCSPMKGHSHVYWYRQLPEEGLKFMVYLQKENIIDESGMPKERFSAEFPKEGPSILRIQQVVRGDSAAYFCASSNSRDRNYGYTFGSGTRLTVV.

This clone was seen more than once but under ten times. The chain recombines TRBV27 with TRBJ2-7; the D gene is possibly TRBD2 (6 bases). Germline CDR1 is MNHEY and CDR2 is SMNVEV (reference sequence). The CDR3 has 15 amino acids. V lost 6 bases to trimming and J lost 1 base, with 16 bases between them. The CDR3 region has the DNA TGTGCCAGCAGCCCCCTGGGGACTCCTTCCTACGAGCAGTACTTC. Protein sequence: CASSPLGTPSYEQYF.

This clone has more than one count but fewer than ten. At one of its ends the junction is not consistent with the germline gene, which may arise from a read error. The V and J genes are TRBV28 and TRBJ2-3; 9 nucleotides line up with TRBD1. The germline V gene has CDR1 MDHEN and CDR2 SYDVKM. CDR3 length equals 15 residues. The CDR3 DNA follows: TGTGCCAGCAGGGGACAGGGATCTAGCACAGATACGCAGTATTTC. It yields the protein CASRGQGSSTDTQYF.